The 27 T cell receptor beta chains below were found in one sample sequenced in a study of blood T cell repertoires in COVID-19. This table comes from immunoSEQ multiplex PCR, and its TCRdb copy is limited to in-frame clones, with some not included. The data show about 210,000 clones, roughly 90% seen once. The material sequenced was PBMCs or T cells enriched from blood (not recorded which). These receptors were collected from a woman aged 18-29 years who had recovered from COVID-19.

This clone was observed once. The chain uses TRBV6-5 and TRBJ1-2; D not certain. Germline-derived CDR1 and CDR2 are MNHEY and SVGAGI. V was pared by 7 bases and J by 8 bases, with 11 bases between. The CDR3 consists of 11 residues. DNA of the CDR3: TGTGCCAGCAAGAGGGAGGGCGGCTACACCTTC. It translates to CASKREGGYTF.

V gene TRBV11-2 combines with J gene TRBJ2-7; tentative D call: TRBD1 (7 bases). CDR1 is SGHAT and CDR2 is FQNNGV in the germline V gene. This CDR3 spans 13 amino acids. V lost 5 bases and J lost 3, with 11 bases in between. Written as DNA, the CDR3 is TGTGCCAGCAGCGCGGGACAGAGCTACGAGCAGTACTTC. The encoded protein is CASSAGQSYEQYF. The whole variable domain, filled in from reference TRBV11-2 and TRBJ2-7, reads EAGVAQSPRYKIIEKRQSVAFWCNPISGHATLYWYQQILGQGPKLLIQFQNNGVVDDSQLPKDRFSAERLKGVDSTLKIQPAKLEDSAVYLCASSAGQSYEQYFGPGTRLTVT.

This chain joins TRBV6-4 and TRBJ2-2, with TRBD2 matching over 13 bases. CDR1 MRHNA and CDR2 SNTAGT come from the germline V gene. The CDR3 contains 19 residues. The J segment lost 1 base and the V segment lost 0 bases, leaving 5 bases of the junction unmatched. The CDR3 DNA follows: TGTGCCAGCAGTGACTCGCTGACTAGCGGGGGGCGGAACACCGGGGAGCTGTTTTTT. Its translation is CASSDSLTSGGRNTGELFF.

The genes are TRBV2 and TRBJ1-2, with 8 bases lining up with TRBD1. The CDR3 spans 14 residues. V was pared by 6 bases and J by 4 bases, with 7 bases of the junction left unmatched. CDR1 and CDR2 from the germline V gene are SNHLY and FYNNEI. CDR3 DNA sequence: TGTGCCAGCAGCGACGGGACAGGCGTCTATGGCTACACCTTC. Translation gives CASSDGTGVYGYTF.

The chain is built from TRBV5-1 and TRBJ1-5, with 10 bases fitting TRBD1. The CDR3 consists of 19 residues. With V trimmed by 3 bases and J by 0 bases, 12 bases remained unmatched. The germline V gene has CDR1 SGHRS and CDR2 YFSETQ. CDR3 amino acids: CASSCRDRGGKNSNQPQHF. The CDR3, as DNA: TGCGCCAGCAGCTGCCGGGACAGGGGAGGGAAGAATAGCAATCAGCCCCAGCATTTT. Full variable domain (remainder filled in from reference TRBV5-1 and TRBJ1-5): KAGVTQTPRYLIKTRGQQVTLSCSPISGHRSVSWYQQTPGQGLQFLFEYFSETQRNKGNFPGRFSGRQFSNSRSEMNVSTLELGDSALYLCASSCRDRGGKNSNQPQHFGDGTRLSIL.

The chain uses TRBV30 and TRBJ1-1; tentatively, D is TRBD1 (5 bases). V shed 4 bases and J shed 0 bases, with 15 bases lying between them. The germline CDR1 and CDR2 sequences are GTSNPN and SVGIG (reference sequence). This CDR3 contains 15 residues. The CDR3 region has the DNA TGTGCCTGGATGGGGGAGGGGACTTTGAACACTGAAGCTTTCTTT. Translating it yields CAWMGEGTLNTEAFF. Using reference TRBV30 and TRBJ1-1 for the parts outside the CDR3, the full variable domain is SQTIHQWPATLVQPVGSPLSLECTVEGTSNPNLYWYRQAAGRGLQLLFYSVGIGQISSEVPQNLSASRPQDRQFILSSKKLLLSDSGFYLCAWMGEGTLNTEAFFGQGTRLTVV.

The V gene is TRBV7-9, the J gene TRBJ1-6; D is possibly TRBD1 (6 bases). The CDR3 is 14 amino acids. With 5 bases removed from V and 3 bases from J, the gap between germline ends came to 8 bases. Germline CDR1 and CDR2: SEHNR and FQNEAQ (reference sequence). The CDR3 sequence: CASSQDSYNSPLHF. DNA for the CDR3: TGTGCCAGCAGCCAGGACAGCTATAATTCACCCCTCCACTTT. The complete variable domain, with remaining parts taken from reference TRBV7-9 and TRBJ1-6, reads DTGVSQNPRHKITKRGQNVTFRCDPISEHNRLYWYRQTLGQGPEFLTYFQNEAQLEKSRLLSDRFSAERPKGSFSTLEIQRTEQGDSAMYLCASSQDSYNSPLHFGNGTRLTVT.

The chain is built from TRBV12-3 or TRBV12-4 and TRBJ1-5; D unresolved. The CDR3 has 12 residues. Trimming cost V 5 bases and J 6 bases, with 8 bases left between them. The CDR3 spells CASSQEGQPQHF. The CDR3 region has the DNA TGTGCCAGCAGTCAGGAGGGTCAGCCCCAGCATTTT.

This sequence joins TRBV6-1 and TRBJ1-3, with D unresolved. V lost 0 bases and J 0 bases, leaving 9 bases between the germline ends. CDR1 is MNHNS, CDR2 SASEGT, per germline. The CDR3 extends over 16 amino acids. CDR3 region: CASSEAHSHSGNTIYF. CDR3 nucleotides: TGTGCCAGCAGTGAAGCGCACAGTCACTCTGGAAACACCATATATTTT.

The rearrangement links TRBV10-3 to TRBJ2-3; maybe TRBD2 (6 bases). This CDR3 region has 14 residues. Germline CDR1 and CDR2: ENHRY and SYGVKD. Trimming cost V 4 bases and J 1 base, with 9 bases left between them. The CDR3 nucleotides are TGTGCCATCAGTGTATCGGGGGGCACAGATACGCAGTATTTT. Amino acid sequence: CAISVSGGTDTQYF.

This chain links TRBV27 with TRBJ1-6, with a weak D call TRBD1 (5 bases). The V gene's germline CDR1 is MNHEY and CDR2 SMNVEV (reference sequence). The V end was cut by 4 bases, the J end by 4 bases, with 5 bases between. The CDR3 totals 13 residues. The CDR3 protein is CASSYRYNSPLHF. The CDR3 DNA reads TGTGCCAGCAGTTACAGGTATAATTCACCCCTCCACTTT.

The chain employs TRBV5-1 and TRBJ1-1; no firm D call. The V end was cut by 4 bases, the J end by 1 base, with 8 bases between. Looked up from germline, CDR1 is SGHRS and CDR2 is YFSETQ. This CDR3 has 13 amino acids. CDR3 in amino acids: CASSPAGNTEAFF. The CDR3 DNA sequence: TGCGCCAGCAGCCCGGCGGGGAACACTGAAGCTTTCTTT.

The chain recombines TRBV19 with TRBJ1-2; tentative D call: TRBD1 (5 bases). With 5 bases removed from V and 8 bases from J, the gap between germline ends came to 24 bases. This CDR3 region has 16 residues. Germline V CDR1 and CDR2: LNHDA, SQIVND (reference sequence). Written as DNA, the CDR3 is TGTGCCAGTAGTCTCCGGGACTACAATGTCTTTAGAGGCTACACCTTC. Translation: CASSLRDYNVFRGYTF.

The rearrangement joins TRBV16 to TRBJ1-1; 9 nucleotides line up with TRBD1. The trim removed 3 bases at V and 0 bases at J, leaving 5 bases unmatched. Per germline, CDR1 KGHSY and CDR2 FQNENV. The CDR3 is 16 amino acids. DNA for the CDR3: TGTGCCAGCAGCCAGGTTACAGGGGGCTTGAACACTGAAGCTTTCTTT. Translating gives CASSQVTGGLNTEAFF.

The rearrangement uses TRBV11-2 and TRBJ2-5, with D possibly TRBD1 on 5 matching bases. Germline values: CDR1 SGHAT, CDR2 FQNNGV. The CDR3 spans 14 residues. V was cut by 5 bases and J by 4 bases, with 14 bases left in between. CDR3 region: CASSPQGDVETQYF. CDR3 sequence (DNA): TGTGCCAGCAGCCCCCAGGGCGACGTAGAGACCCAGTACTTC.

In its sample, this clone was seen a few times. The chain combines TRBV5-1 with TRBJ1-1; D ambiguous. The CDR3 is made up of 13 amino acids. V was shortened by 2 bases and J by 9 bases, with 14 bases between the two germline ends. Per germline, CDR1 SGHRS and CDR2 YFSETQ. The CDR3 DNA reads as TGCGCCAGCAGCTTACGGGGAATATTTCAAGCTTTCTTT. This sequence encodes CASSLRGIFQAFF.

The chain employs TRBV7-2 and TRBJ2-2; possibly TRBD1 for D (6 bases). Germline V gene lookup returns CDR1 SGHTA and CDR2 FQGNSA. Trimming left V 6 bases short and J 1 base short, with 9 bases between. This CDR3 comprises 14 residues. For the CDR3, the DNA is TGTGCCAGCAGACAGGGTAGGAACACCGGGGAGCTGTTTTTT. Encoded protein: CASRQGRNTGELFF. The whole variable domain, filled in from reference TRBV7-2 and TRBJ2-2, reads GAGVSQSPSNKVTEKGKDVELRCDPISGHTALYWYRQSLGQGLEFLIYFQGNSAPDKSGLPSDRFSAERTGGSVSTLTIQRTQQEDSAVYLCASRQGRNTGELFFGEGSRLTVL.

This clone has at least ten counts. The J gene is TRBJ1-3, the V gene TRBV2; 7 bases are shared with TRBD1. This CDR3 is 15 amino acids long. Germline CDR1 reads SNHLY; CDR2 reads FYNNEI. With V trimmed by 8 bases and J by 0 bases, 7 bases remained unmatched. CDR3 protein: CASFRDSSSGNTIYF. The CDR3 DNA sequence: TGTGCCAGCTTCAGGGACAGTAGCTCTGGAAACACCATATATTTT. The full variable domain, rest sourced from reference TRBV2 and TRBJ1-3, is EPEVTQTPSHQVTQMGQEVILRCVPISNHLYFYWYRQILGQKVEFLVSFYNNEISEKSEIFDDQFSVERPDGSNFTLKIRSTKLEDSAMYFCASFRDSSSGNTIYFGEGSWLTVV.

CDR3 loop: CASGLEGTSGGPGTGELFF. In DNA, the CDR3 is TGTGCTAGTGGTTTGGAAGGGACTAGCGGGGGCCCTGGGACCGGGGAGCTGTTTTTT. V is TRBV12-5 and J is TRBJ2-2; the match to TRBD2 covers 14 bases. This CDR3 is built from 19 residues. CDR1 is LGHNT, CDR2 FRNRAP, per germline. V lost 1 base and J lost 5; bases outside the gene matches: 9.

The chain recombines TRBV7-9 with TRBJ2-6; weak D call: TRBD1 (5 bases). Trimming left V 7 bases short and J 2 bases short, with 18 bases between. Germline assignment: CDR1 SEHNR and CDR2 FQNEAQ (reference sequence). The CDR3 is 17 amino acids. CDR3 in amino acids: CASKWAGSSAGANVLTF. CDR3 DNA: TGTGCCAGCAAATGGGCAGGGTCCTCTGCTGGGGCCAACGTCCTGACTTTC.

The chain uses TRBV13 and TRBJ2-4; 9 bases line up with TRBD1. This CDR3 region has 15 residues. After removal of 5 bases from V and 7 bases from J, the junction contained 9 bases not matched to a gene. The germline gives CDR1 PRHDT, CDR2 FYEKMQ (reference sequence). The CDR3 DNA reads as TGTGCCAGCAGCCGGACAGGGGCCTTGATGAACATTCAGTACTTC. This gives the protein CASSRTGALMNIQYF.

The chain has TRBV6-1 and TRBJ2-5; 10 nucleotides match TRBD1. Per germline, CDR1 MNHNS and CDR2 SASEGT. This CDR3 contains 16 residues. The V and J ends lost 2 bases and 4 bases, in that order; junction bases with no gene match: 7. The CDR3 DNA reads TGTGCCAGCAGTGAATTTATCGACAGGGGGCTAGAGACCCAGTACTTC. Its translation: CASSEFIDRGLETQYF.

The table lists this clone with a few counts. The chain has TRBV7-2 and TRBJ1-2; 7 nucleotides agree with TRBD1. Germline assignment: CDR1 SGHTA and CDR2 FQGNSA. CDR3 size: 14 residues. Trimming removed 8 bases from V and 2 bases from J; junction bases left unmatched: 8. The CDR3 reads CASRRTGRNYGYTF. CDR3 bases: TGTGCCAGCCGGAGGACAGGCAGGAACTATGGCTACACCTTC.

The DNA for the CDR3 is TGTGCCAGCAGTTTATGGTCGGGGACCCAGTACTTC. As protein: CASSLWSGTQYF. The chain combines TRBV12-3 or TRBV12-4 with TRBJ2-5; no firm D call. The CDR3 runs 12 residues. Trimming shortened V by 2 bases and J by 7 bases, and 8 bases separated the two germline ends.

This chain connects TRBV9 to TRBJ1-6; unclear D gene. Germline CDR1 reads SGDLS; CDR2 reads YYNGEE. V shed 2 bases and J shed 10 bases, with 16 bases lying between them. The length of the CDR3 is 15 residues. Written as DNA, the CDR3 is TGTGCCAGCAGCGTCTCAGGCAGCTCCAACTCACCCCTCCACTTT. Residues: CASSVSGSSNSPLHF.

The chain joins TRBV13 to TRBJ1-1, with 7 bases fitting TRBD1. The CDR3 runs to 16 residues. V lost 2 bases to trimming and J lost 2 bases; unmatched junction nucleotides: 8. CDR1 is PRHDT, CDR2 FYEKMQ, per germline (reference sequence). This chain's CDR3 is CASSLRMTGQNTEAFF. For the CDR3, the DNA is TGTGCCAGCAGCTTAAGGATGACAGGGCAAAACACTGAAGCTTTCTTT.

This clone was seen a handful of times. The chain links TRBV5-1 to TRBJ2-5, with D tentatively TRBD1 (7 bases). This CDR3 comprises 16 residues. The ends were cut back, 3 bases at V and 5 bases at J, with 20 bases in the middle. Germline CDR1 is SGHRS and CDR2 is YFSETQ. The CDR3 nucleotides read TGCGCCAGCAGCTGGGGGGTGACAGGGATGACGGAGACCCAGTACTTC. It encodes CASSWGVTGMTETQYF.